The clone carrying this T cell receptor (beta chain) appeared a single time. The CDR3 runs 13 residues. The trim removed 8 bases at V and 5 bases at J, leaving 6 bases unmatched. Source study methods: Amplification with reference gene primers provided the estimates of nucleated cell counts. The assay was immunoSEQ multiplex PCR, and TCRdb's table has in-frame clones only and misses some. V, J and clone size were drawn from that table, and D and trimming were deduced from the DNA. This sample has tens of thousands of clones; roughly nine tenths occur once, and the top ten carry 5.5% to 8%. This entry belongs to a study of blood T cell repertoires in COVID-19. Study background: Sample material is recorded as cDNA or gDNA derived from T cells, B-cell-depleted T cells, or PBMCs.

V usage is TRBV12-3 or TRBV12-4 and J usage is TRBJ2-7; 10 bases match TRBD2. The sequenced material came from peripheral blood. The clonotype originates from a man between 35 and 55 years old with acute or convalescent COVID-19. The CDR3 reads CASRWSGRDEQYF. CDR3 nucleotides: TGTGCCAGCCGTTGGAGCGGGAGGGACGAGCAGTACTTC.